The 12 T cell receptor beta chains presented below share a single source sample, sequenced in a study of blood T cell repertoires in COVID-19. Measured with immunoSEQ multiplex PCR; TCRdb has only the in-frame clones, and not every one. The data show 70,000 to 95,000 clones, roughly 92% seen once. The specimen was peripheral blood. These TCRs come from a woman aged 55-70 years with active COVID-19.

The CDR3 region is CASTPTGVTEAFF. As DNA, the CDR3 is TGTGCCAGTACCCCGACAGGGGTCACTGAAGCTTTCTTT. The gene calls are TRBV19 and TRBJ1-1, with 8 bases identical to TRBD1. With 7 bases clipped from V and 4 bases from J, the junction kept 5 bases outside the gene matches. Germline CDR1 is LNHDA and CDR2 is SQIVND (reference sequence). CDR3 size: 13 residues.

The rearrangement joins TRBV7-9 to TRBJ2-4, with D possibly matching TRBD2 (7 bases). The CDR3 loop spans 14 amino acids. Germline lookup yields CDR1 SEHNR and CDR2 FQNEAQ (reference sequence). V lost 5 bases and J lost 6, with 14 bases in between. This CDR3 is CASSLTGGGNIQYF. CDR3 nucleotides: TGTGCCAGCAGCCTTACGGGGGGCGGAAACATTCAGTACTTC.

This chain uses TRBV11-3 with TRBJ1-6; D gene ambiguous. The ends were cut back, 2 bases at V and 8 bases at J, with 7 bases in the middle. The germline V gene encodes CDR1 SGHNT and CDR2 YENEEA. The CDR3 runs to 13 residues. The CDR3 nucleotides are TGTGCCAGCAGCTTAAATTCGGATTCACCCCTCCACTTT. Protein: CASSLNSDSPLHF.

The chain has TRBV6-6 and TRBJ2-4; D may be TRBD1 (6 bases). Trimming left V 4 bases short and J 5 bases short, with 15 bases between. The CDR3 consists of 15 residues. Per the germline V gene, CDR1 is MNHNY and CDR2 is SVGAGI (reference sequence). The CDR3 region is CASSFSWTAENIQYF. The CDR3, as DNA: TGTGCCAGCAGTTTTTCGTGGACAGCAGAAAACATTCAGTACTTC.

This clone came up a few times. This sequence joins TRBV5-1 and TRBJ1-6, with 7 bases lining up with TRBD1. Germline assignment: CDR1 SGHRS and CDR2 YFSETQ. V shed 4 bases, J shed 3 bases, and the junction held 4 bases outside the gene matches. This CDR3 region has 15 residues. The CDR3 DNA reads as TGCGCCAGCAGCCGCGCAGGGGGCTATAATTCACCCCTCCACTTT. Amino acid sequence: CASSRAGGYNSPLHF.

The CDR3 reads CSVTTGFQETQYF. CDR3 DNA sequence: TGCAGCGTGACGACAGGCTTCCAAGAGACCCAGTACTTC. This rearrangement joins TRBV29-1 to TRBJ2-5; weak D call: TRBD1 (6 bases). CDR1 and CDR2 (germline): SQVTM, ANQGSEA. The CDR3 runs to 13 residues. Trimming pared 6 bases from V and 1 base from J, leaving 12 bases between.

This chain links TRBV3-1 (or the pseudogene TRBV3-2) with TRBJ2-2, with TRBD1 identical over 8 bases. CDR3 length: 16 amino acids. The V gene's germline CDR1 is LGHDT and CDR2 YNNKEL (reference sequence). V lost 4 bases to trimming and J lost 4 bases; unmatched junction nucleotides: 8. The CDR3 nucleotides are TGTGCCAGCAGCCTCAGAGGGACAGGCGGCACCGGGGAGCTGTTTTTT. Translating it yields CASSLRGTGGTGELFF.

This chain connects TRBV12-5 to TRBJ1-1, with TRBD1 as a possible D gene (5 bases). This CDR3 has 12 residues. Trimming pared 8 bases from V and 1 base from J, leaving 8 bases between. Germline values: CDR1 LGHNT, CDR2 FRNRAP. The CDR3 DNA reads TGTGCTAGTACTGGACAGAACACTGAAGCTTTCTTT. Amino acids: CASTGQNTEAFF.

This clone was counted between two and nine times. The rearrangement links TRBV24-1 to TRBJ2-5; 15 bases line up with TRBD2. The CDR3 is 18 residues long. The J segment lost 2 bases and the V segment lost 4 bases, leaving 7 bases of the junction unmatched. Looked up from germline, CDR1 is KGHDR and CDR2 is SFDVKD. This chain's CDR3 is CATSDPGLAGGHQETQYF. The CDR3 coding sequence is TGTGCCACCAGTGACCCGGGACTAGCGGGGGGCCATCAAGAGACCCAGTACTTC.

The chain couples TRBV5-4 to TRBJ2-5; 12 nucleotides agree with TRBD2. The length of the CDR3 is 14 residues. Germline CDR1 reads SGHNT; CDR2 reads YYREEE (reference sequence). J was trimmed by 3 bases and V by 4 bases; bases with no gene match: 1. The CDR3 nucleotides read TGTGCCAGCAGCCGACTAGCGGGAGAAGAGACCCAGTACTTC. Its protein product is CASSRLAGEETQYF.

The J gene is TRBJ1-1, the V gene TRBV6-2 or TRBV6-3; maybe TRBD1 (6 bases). The CDR3 spans 15 residues. The germline CDR1 and CDR2 sequences are MNHEY and SVGEGT. Trimming removed 5 bases from V and 4 bases from J, with 17 bases in between. DNA for the CDR3: TGTGCCAGCAGTCCACTGACAGGTTCCACCACTGAAGCTTTCTTT. This encodes CASSPLTGSTTEAFF.

J is TRBJ1-6 and V is TRBV4-3; D gene ambiguous. The CDR3 contains 14 residues. Looked up from germline, CDR1 is LGHNA and CDR2 is YSLEER. The V end was cut by 1 base, the J end by 14 bases, with 15 bases between. The DNA of the CDR3 is TGCGCCAGCAGCCAAGGGAATGACCCCCGGGCCCTCCACTTT. As protein: CASSQGNDPRALHF.